A selection of T cell receptor beta chains follows, all from one sample in a study of blood T cell repertoires in COVID-19. Data came from immunoSEQ multiplex PCR; TCRdb stores just in-frame clones and leaves some out. The top ten hold 5% to 6% of the sample, which has tens of thousands of clones, around 88% seen once. The specimen sequenced was peripheral blood. These receptor sequences come from a man aged 55 to 69 with acute or convalescent COVID-19. The CDR3 runs from the conserved cysteine through the conserved F or W. Fields, in order: V gene, clone size, D gene, J gene, CDR3 DNA, CDR3 protein. The D gene is left open where the match is weak. Clone size is stated in some rows and not others, as once, few, many or a class when expanded.

>TRBV11-2|-|TRBD1|TRBJ1-2
TGTGCCAGCAGCCACCGACAGGGCAGACTCTATGGCTACACCTTC
CASSHRQGRLYGYTF
>TRBV4-2|-|-|TRBJ2-4
TGTGCCAGCAGCCAAGGGGGGGGCTGGGAAAGAAACATTCAGTACTTC
CASSQGGGWERNIQYF
>TRBV7-8|-|-|TRBJ1-5
TGTGCCAGCAGCGCGTTCGGACAGATGGGACCTCAGCCCCAGCATTTT
CASSAFGQMGPQPQHF
>TRBV7-8|-|TRBD2|TRBJ2-3
TGTGCCAGCAGGCGGGAGGGCGGGATTAGCCTTAGCACAGATACGCAGTATTTT
CASRREGGISLSTDTQYF
>TRBV19|-|TRBD1|TRBJ1-1
TGTGCCAGTAGAGTCCGCACAGGGGTGGACACTGAAGCTTTCTTT
CASRVRTGVDTEAFF
>TRBV9|few|TRBD2|TRBJ2-6
TGTGCCAGCAGCGTCAGGACGGGGGGATCTGGGGCCAACGTCCTGACTTTC
CASSVRTGGSGANVLTF
>TRBV4-3|many|-|TRBJ2-5
TGCGCCAGCAGCCAAGGGTGGGAGATTCAAGAGACCCAGTACTTC
CASSQGWEIQETQYF
>TRBV12-3/TRBV12-4|-|-|TRBJ2-2
TGTGCCAGCAGACAACAGGGATCCGGGGAGCTGTTTTTT
CASRQQGSGELFF
>TRBV19|-|TRBD1|TRBJ1-5
TGTGCCAGTACCTCTAGACAGGGCCTTTATCAGCCCCAGCATTTT
CASTSRQGLYQPQHF
>TRBV18|-|-|TRBJ2-3
TGTGCCAGCTCACCGATTTTATACAGGCACACAGATACGCAGTATTTT
CASSPILYRHTDTQYF
>TRBV11-2|-|-|TRBJ2-2
TGTGCCAGCAGCTCCCCTGGGACACAGAGACCCGGGGAGCTGTTTTTT
CASSSPGTQRPGELFF
>TRBV4-2|-|TRBD2|TRBJ2-3
TGTGCCAGCAGCCTCAGTAGCGGGGACACAGATACGCAGTATTTT
CASSLSSGDTDTQYF
>TRBV11-2|-|-|TRBJ2-1
TGTGCCAGCAGCTTACCGAGACAGGACGCTGAGCAGTTCTTC
CASSLPRQDAEQFF
>TRBV5-1|-|-|TRBJ1-1
TGCGCCAGCAGCCGCCCCGGGGGATTGAACACTGAAGCTTTCTTT
CASSRPGGLNTEAFF
>TRBV6-5|-|-|TRBJ2-3
TGTGCCAGCAGCCTAGGGACTTTATGGGATACGCAGTATTTT
CASSLGTLWDTQYF